The sequence of this TCR beta chain was determined in a study of T cell responses to AZD1222 COVID-19 vaccine. Whole-study results and caveats: Nearly half of spike-specific TCRs reportedly target variant regions that are unmutated in the B.1.351 and B.1.1.7 variants. Repertoires in all cases were sampled only once the peak T cell response had passed. The donors showed a predominance of white British ancestry and of females, with possible underestimation of clonal diversity. Two doses of AZD1222 preceded a rise in Spike-specific TCR breadth and depth.

The CDR3 sequence is 13 residues long. Trimming stripped 5 bases from V and 2 bases from J, with 10 bases between. The germline V gene encodes CDR1 SGHAT and CDR2 FQNNGV. Turning to this clone: The antigen remains undetermined.

Here immunoSEQ multiplex PCR was the method, and the copy in TCRdb shows in-frame clones only, minus some. The profile shows more than 110,000 clones, around 90% of them singletons. This TCR was recovered from an adult in good health. This specimen was peripheral blood, taken on day 0 of AZD1222 vaccination. The chain is built from TRBV11-2 and TRBJ2-7; possibly TRBD1 or TRBD2 for D (5 bases each). The CDR3 DNA reads as TGTGCCAGCAGCAGAGGGACCGCCTACGAGCAGTACTTC. Encoded protein: CASSRGTAYEQYF.